These 9 T cell receptor beta chains originate from one sample sequenced in a study of shared clonotypes between healthy human individuals. The protocol was immunoSEQ multiplex PCR, while the TCRdb copy is restricted to in-frame clones and leaves out a portion. The profile shows about 1.9 million clones, 90% to 95% of them singletons. The naive CD8 population came from CD45RO-negative cells selected for CCR7, without terminally differentiated effector memory CD45RA+ cells. Sequenced sample: naive CD8+ T cells from PBMCs. These receptor sequences come from a man in his late teens or twenties in good health. Some clones in this sample may be carry-over from other donors' samples.

The chain links TRBV7-2 to TRBJ1-1; TRBD1 might be the D (5 bases). The CDR3 covers 14 residues. CDR1 is SGHTA, CDR2 FQGNSA, per germline. The V end lost 1 base, the J end lost 1 base, and 7 bases lay between the germline ends. CDR3 nucleotides: TGTGCCAGCAGCTTAGTTCAGGGGAACACTGAAGCTTTCTTT. Its translation: CASSLVQGNTEAFF.

This chain joins TRBV9 and TRBJ2-1, with D possibly TRBD1 on 6 matching bases. Germline values: CDR1 SGDLS, CDR2 YYNGEE. There are 13 residues in the CDR3. V was cut by 3 bases and J by 6 bases, with 10 bases left in between. The DNA for the CDR3 is TGTGCCAGCAGCGCAGGGGTCGGCAATGAGCAGTTCTTC. It yields the protein CASSAGVGNEQFF. The whole variable domain, filled in from reference TRBV9 and TRBJ2-1, reads DSGVTQTPKHLITATGQRVTLRCSPRSGDLSVYWYQQSLDQGLQFLIQYYNGEERAKGNILERFSAQQFPDLHSELNLSSLELGDSALYFCASSAGVGNEQFFGPGTRLTVL.

This chain uses TRBV5-5 with TRBJ1-2, with a weak D call TRBD1 (5 bases). The CDR3 spans 14 residues. Germline CDR1 and CDR2: SGHKS and YYEKEE (reference sequence). V lost 4 bases to trimming and J lost 2 bases, with 12 bases between them. The CDR3 DNA follows: TGTGCCAGCAGCCTCCGGGACCTCAACTATGGCTACACCTTC. Its translation: CASSLRDLNYGYTF.

This clone is a singleton in its sample. The chain recombines TRBV29-1 with TRBJ2-7; 8 bases line up with TRBD1. Germline-derived CDR1 and CDR2 are SQVTM and ANQGSEA. CDR3 size: 16 residues. The J segment lost 0 bases and the V segment lost 6 bases, leaving 13 bases of the junction unmatched. The CDR3 bases are TGCAGCGTCCTTGGGGCAGACAGGGGAAGCTCCTACGAGCAGTACTTC. This encodes CSVLGADRGSSYEQYF.

The rearrangement joins TRBV5-5 to TRBJ2-1; D is unresolved. The V end was cut by 0 bases, the J end by 3 bases, with 10 bases between. Per germline, CDR1 SGHKS and CDR2 YYEKEE (reference sequence). The CDR3 loop spans 15 amino acids. The DNA for the CDR3 is TGTGCCAGCAGCTTGGCCCTATTGAGCTACAATGAGCAGTTCTTC. Amino acid sequence: CASSLALLSYNEQFF.

Regarding this clone: The sample has other DNA sequences that encode this CDR3 too. The chain uses TRBV27 and TRBJ1-1; the D gene is possibly TRBD1 (5 bases). The V and J ends lost 5 bases and 1 base respectively, with 11 bases between them. Germline-derived CDR1 and CDR2 are MNHEY and SMNVEV (reference sequence). The CDR3 totals 14 residues. The CDR3 DNA is TGTGCCAGCAGTCCCCGGGGCGGGAACACTGAAGCTTTCTTT. It specifies CASSPRGGNTEAFF.

On this clone itself: At the DNA level, this CDR3 is encoded by other sequences in the same sample as well. The J gene is TRBJ2-3, the V gene TRBV5-6, with unresolved D. The CDR3 spans 13 residues. CDR1 is SGHDT and CDR2 is YYEEEE in the germline V gene. V was pared by 4 bases and J by 0 bases, with 6 bases between. As DNA, the CDR3 is TGTGCCAGCAGCGCGGACAGCACAGATACGCAGTATTTT. The encoded protein is CASSADSTDTQYF.

The chain joins TRBV7-2 to TRBJ2-7; D gene ambiguous. V was clipped by 5 bases and J by 2 bases, with 16 bases between them. From germline, CDR1 is SGHTA and CDR2 FQGNSA. The CDR3 has 15 amino acids. The CDR3 DNA is TGTGCCAGCAGCCCCGGCCTTGACCTCCCCTACGAGCAGTACTTC. This gives the protein CASSPGLDLPYEQYF. Filled out from reference TRBV7-2 and TRBJ2-7, the complete variable domain reads GAGVSQSPSNKVTEKGKDVELRCDPISGHTALYWYRQSLGQGLEFLIYFQGNSAPDKSGLPSDRFSAERTGGSVSTLTIQRTQQEDSAVYLCASSPGLDLPYEQYFGPGTRLTVT.

The chain joins TRBV9 to TRBJ1-5; D uncertain. Trimming removed 10 bases from V and 3 bases from J, with 17 bases in between. The CDR3 is 14 residues long. Germline CDR1 SGDLS, CDR2 YYNGEE. DNA for the CDR3: TGTGCCTCCTCACCCGCCTTTGACAATCAGCCCCAGCATTTT. This sequence encodes CASSPAFDNQPQHF.